This TCR beta chain emerged from a study of T cell responses to AZD1222 COVID-19 vaccine. Points on this clone: The antigen is undetermined.

Study-wide points: Repertoires in all cases were sampled only once the peak T cell response had passed. At baseline, just 6 or 7 AZD1222 recipients tested seropositive. Donors skewed white British and female; clonal diversity was possibly underestimated.

TCRdb's copy holds only in-frame clones and misses some; the assay was immunoSEQ multiplex PCR. The sample consists of 150,000 to 200,000 clones, more than 70% of them appearing once. This CDR3 has 15 amino acids. The J segment lost 4 bases and the V segment lost 3 bases, leaving 6 bases of the junction unmatched. Germline-derived CDR1 and CDR2 are SGDLS and YYNGEE. The TCR was taken from an adult who received the AZD1222 COVID-19 vaccine. The material was peripheral blood, obtained 28 days after the second AZD1222 dose. The gene calls are TRBV9 and TRBJ2-2; 7 nucleotides align to TRBD1. CDR3 nucleotide sequence: TGTGCCAGCAGCGCCGACAGGGCGAGCACCGGGGAGCTGTTTTTT. Translated, it gives CASSADRASTGELFF. Variable domain in full (rest from reference TRBV9 and TRBJ2-2): DSGVTQTPKHLITATGQRVTLRCSPRSGDLSVYWYQQSLDQGLQFLIQYYNGEERAKGNILERFSAQQFPDLHSELNLSSLELGDSALYFCASSADRASTGELFFGEGSRLTVL.